The rows below give T cell receptor beta chains drawn from one sample of a study of shared clonotypes between healthy human individuals. Clones were sequenced by immunoSEQ multiplex PCR, and TCRdb holds only the in-frame ones, with some missing. Found here are about 2.1 million clones, just over 90% of them singletons; the top ten hold over 1.5%. Source material: naive CD8+ T cells from PBMCs. The receptors shown here come from a man between 18 and 35 years old in good health. Some clones in this sample may be carry-over from other donors' samples. Both conserved end residues are part of each CDR3. Each record gives: V gene, J gene, D gene, clone size, CDR3 protein, CDR3 DNA. D genes are given only for firm matches. Clone size, where shown, is once, few, many, or a class for clones that have expanded.

v_call: TRBV5-1
j_call: TRBJ2-3
d_call: TRBD2
clone_size: .
cdr3_aa: CASSARTSARTDTQYF
cdr3_nt: TGCGCCAGCAGCGCTCGGACTAGCGCCCGCACAGATACGCAGTATTTT

v_call: TRBV2
j_call: TRBJ1-4
d_call: .
clone_size: .
cdr3_aa: CASSDRGLTANEKLFF
cdr3_nt: TGTGCCAGCAGTGACCGGGGCCTAACCGCTAATGAAAAACTGTTTTTT

v_call: TRBV9
j_call: TRBJ2-1
d_call: TRBD2
clone_size: .
cdr3_aa: CASSGGVSGASYNEQFF
cdr3_nt: TGTGCCAGCAGCGGAGGGGTTAGCGGGGCTTCCTACAATGAGCAGTTCTTC

v_call: TRBV27
j_call: TRBJ1-6
d_call: .
clone_size: .
cdr3_aa: CASRGRDGANSPLHF
cdr3_nt: TGTGCCAGCAGAGGTCGGGACGGAGCTAACTCACCCCTCCACTTT

v_call: TRBV5-1
j_call: TRBJ2-1
d_call: .
clone_size: .
cdr3_aa: CASRKSVAVYNEQFF
cdr3_nt: TGCGCCAGCAGGAAGTCGGTAGCGGTATACAATGAGCAGTTCTTC

v_call: TRBV7-9
j_call: TRBJ2-5
d_call: .
clone_size: .
cdr3_aa: CASSSLPSETQYF
cdr3_nt: TGTGCCAGCAGCTCCCTCCCCTCGGAGACCCAGTACTTC

v_call: TRBV19
j_call: TRBJ2-1
d_call: .
clone_size: .
cdr3_aa: CASSKHTEVSYNEQFF
cdr3_nt: TGTGCCAGTAGTAAACACACAGAGGTTTCCTACAATGAGCAGTTCTTC

v_call: TRBV7-9
j_call: TRBJ2-2
d_call: .
clone_size: .
cdr3_aa: CASSLPAGLGQGNTGELFF
cdr3_nt: TGTGCCAGCAGCTTACCCGCGGGCTTAGGCCAGGGGAACACCGGGGAGCTGTTTTTT

v_call: TRBV28
j_call: TRBJ2-2
d_call: .
clone_size: .
cdr3_aa: CASSFISPAGLNTGELFF
cdr3_nt: TGTGCCAGCAGTTTTATCTCCCCCGCGGGACTCAACACCGGGGAGCTGTTTTTT

v_call: TRBV27
j_call: TRBJ2-1
d_call: TRBD2
clone_size: .
cdr3_aa: CASSLSPGLPYNEQFF
cdr3_nt: TGTGCCAGCAGTTTATCTCCGGGACTACCCTACAATGAGCAGTTCTTC

v_call: TRBV7-2
j_call: TRBJ2-7
d_call: .
clone_size: .
cdr3_aa: CASSLEGHPTYEQYF
cdr3_nt: TGTGCCAGCAGCTTAGAGGGACACCCGACCTACGAGCAGTACTTC

v_call: TRBV7-9
j_call: TRBJ1-1
d_call: .
clone_size: .
cdr3_aa: CASSPILGGETEAFF
cdr3_nt: TGTGCCAGCAGCCCGATCCTAGGTGGGGAGACTGAAGCTTTCTTT

v_call: TRBV6-5
j_call: TRBJ2-2
d_call: .
clone_size: once
cdr3_aa: CASSLGGGELFF
cdr3_nt: TGTGCCAGCAGCCTGGGGGGCGGGGAGCTGTTTTTT

v_call: TRBV11-2
j_call: TRBJ2-2
d_call: .
clone_size: .
cdr3_aa: CASSLDSLSGVDTGELFF
cdr3_nt: TGTGCCAGCAGCTTAGATTCCCTCTCAGGGGTGGACACCGGGGAGCTGTTTTTT

v_call: TRBV28
j_call: TRBJ2-7
d_call: .
clone_size: .
cdr3_aa: CASSLYRASYEQYF
cdr3_nt: TGTGCCAGCAGTTTGTACAGGGCCTCCTACGAGCAGTACTTC

v_call: TRBV11-2
j_call: TRBJ2-1
d_call: .
clone_size: .
cdr3_aa: CASSSGAKVPNEQFF
cdr3_nt: TGTGCCAGCAGCTCTGGGGCTAAGGTTCCCAATGAGCAGTTCTTC

v_call: TRBV19
j_call: TRBJ1-4
d_call: .
clone_size: .
cdr3_aa: CASSWGGLGEKLFF
cdr3_nt: TGTGCCAGTAGCTGGGGCGGACTCGGAGAAAAACTGTTTTTT

v_call: TRBV4-1
j_call: TRBJ2-7
d_call: .
clone_size: .
cdr3_aa: CASSTGHDYEQYF
cdr3_nt: TGCGCCAGCAGCACCGGACACGACTACGAGCAGTACTTC